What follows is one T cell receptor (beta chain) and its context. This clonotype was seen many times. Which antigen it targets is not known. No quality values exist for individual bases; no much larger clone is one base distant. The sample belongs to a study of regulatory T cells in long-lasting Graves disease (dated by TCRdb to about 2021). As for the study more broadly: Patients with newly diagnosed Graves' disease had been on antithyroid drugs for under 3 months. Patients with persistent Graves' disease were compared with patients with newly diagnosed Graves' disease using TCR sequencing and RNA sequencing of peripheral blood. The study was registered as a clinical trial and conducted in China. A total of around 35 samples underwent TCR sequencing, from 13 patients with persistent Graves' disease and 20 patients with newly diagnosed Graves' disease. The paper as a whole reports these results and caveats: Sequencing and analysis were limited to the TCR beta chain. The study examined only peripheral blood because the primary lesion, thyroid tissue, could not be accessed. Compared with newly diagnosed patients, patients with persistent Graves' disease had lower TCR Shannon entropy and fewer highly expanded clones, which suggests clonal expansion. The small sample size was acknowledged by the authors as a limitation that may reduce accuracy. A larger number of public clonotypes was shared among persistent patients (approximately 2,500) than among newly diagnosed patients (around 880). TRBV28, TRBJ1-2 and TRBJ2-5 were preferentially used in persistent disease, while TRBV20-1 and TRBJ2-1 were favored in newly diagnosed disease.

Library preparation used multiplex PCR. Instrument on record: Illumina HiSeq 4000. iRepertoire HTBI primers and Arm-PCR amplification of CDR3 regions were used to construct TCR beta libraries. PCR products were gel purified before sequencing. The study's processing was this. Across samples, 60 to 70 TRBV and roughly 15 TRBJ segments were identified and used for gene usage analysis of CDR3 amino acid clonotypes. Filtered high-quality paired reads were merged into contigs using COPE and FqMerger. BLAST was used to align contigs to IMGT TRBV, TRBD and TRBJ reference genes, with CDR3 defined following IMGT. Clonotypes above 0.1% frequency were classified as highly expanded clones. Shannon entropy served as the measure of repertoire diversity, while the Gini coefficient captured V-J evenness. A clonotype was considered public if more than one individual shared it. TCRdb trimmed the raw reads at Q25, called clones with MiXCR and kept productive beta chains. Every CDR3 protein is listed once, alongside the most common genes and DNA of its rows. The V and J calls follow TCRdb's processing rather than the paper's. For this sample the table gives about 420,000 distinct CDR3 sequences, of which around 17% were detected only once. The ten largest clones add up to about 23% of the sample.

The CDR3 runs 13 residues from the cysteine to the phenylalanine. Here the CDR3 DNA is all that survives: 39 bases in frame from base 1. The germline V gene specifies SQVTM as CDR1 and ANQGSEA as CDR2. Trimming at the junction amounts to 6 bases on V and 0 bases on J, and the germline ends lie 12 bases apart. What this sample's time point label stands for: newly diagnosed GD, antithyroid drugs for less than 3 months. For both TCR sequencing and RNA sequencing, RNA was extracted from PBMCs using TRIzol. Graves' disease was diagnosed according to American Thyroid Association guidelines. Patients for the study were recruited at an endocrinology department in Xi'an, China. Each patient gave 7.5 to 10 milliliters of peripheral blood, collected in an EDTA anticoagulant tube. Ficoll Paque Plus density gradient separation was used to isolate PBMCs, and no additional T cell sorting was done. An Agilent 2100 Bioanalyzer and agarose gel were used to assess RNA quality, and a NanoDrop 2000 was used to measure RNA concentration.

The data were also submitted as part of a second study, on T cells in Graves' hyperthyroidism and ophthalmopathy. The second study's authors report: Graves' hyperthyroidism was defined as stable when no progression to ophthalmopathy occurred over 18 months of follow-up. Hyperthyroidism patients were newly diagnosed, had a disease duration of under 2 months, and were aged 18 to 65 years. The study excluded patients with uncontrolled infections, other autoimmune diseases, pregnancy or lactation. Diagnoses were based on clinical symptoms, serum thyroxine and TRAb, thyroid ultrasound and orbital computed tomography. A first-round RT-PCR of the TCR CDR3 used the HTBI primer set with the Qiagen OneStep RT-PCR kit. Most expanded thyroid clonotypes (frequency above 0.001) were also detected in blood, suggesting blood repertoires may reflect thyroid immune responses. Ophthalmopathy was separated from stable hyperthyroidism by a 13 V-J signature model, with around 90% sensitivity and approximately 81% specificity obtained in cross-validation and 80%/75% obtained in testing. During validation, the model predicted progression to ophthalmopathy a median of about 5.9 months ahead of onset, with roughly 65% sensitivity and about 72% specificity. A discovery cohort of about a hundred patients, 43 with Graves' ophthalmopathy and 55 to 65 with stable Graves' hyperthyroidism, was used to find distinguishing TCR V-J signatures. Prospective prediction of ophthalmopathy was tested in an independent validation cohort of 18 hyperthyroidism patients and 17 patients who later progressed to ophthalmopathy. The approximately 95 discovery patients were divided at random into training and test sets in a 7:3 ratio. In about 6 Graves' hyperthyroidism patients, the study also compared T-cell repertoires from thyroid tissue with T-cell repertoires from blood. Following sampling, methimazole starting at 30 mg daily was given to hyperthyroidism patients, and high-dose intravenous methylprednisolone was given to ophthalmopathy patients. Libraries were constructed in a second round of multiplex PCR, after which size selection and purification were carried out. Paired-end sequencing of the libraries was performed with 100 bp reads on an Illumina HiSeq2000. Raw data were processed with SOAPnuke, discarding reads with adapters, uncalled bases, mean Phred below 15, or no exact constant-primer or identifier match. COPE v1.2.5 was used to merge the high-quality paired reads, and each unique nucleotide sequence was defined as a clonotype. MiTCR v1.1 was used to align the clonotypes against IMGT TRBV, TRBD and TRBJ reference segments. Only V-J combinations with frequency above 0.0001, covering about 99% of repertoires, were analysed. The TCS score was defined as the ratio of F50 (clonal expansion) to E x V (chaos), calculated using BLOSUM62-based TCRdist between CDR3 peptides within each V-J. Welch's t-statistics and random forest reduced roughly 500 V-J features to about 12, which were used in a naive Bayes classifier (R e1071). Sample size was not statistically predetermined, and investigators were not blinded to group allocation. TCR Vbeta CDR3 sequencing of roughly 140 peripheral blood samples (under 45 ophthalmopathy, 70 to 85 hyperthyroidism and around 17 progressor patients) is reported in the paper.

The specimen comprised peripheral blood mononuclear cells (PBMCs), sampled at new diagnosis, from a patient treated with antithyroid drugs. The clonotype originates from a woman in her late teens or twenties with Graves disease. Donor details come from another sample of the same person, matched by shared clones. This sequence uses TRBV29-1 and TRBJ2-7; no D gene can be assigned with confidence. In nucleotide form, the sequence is TGCAGCGTCAGTAGGGAACTCTCCTACGAGCAGTACTTC. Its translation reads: CSVSRELSYEQYF.